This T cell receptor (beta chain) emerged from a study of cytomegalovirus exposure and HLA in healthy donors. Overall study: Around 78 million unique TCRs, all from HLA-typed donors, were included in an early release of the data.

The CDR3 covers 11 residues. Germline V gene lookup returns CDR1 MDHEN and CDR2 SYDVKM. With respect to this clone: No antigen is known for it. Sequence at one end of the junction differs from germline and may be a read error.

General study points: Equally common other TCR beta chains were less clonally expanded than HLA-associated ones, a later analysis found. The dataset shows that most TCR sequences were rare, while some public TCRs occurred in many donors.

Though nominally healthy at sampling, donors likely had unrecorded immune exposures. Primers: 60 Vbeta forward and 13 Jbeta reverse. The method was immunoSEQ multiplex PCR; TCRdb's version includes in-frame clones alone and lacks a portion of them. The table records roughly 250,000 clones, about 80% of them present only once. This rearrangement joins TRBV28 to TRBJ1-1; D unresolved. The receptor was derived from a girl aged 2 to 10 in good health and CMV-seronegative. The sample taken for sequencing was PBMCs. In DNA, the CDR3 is TGTGCCAGCAGTTTATACACTAAAGCTTTCTTT. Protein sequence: CASSLYTKAFF.